The text below deals with one T cell receptor beta chain. Clones were sequenced by immunoSEQ multiplex PCR, and TCRdb holds only the in-frame ones, with some missing. Among around 320,000 clones listed, about 82% were seen once. The data are from a study of Ad26.COV2.S vaccination and SARS-CoV-2 variants. Treatment in this sample: about 20 received Ad26.COV2.S at low or high dose, single or two shots; about 5 received placebo; per-sample allocation not given. Samples analyzed were those drawn on day 63 after the first vaccine or placebo injection. From germline, CDR1 is WNHNN and CDR2 SYGVQD (reference sequence). V lost 2 bases to trimming and J lost 1 base; unmatched junction nucleotides: 4. The CDR3 runs to 16 residues.

The source material was peripheral blood, sampled in a trial of Ad26.COV2.S vaccine versus placebo. The sequence came from a person between 18 and 65 years old who received the Ad26.COV2.S COVID-19 vaccine or a placebo. The chain joins TRBV10-1 to TRBJ2-3, with 9 bases fitting TRBD2. Here the CDR3 DNA reads TGCGCCAGCAGTGAGGGCCTAGCGGGGTGCACAGATACGCAGTATTTT. This gives the protein CASSEGLAGCTDTQYF.